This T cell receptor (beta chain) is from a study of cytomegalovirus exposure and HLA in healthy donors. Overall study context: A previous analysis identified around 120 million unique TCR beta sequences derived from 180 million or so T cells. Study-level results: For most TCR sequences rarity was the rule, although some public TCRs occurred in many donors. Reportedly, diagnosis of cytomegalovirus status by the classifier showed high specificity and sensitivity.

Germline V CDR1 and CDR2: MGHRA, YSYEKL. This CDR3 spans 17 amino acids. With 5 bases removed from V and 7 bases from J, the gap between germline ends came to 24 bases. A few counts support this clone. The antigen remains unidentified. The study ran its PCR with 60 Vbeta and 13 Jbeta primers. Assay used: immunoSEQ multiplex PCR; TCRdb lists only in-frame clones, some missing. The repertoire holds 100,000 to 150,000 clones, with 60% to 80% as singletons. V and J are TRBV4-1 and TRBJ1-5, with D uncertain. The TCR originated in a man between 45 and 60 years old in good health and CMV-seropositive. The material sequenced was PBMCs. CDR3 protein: CASSKIGWREGGQPQHF. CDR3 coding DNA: TGCGCCAGCAGCAAGATTGGTTGGAGGGAGGGTGGGCAGCCCCAGCATTTT.